This T cell receptor beta chain comes out of a study of T cell changes during pregnancy in multiple sclerosis. The V gene end was trimmed by 0 bases and the J gene end by 9 bases; junction bases not matched to a gene: 12. From germline, CDR1 is SGHVS and CDR2 FQNEAQ. The CDR3 is 17 residues long. Generated by immunoSEQ multiplex PCR, the TCRdb table keeps only in-frame clones and is missing some. The profile shows tens of thousands of clones, 85% to 95% of them singletons. The TCR comes from a female donor with multiple sclerosis, enrolled in a pregnancy study. The V gene is TRBV7-8, the J gene TRBJ1-5; TRBD1 matches 9 bases. Sequenced material: CD4+ T cells from peripheral blood mononuclear cells, taken in the third trimester of pregnancy. As DNA, the CDR3 is TGTGCCAGCAGCTTAGCGTGGCGGGGACAGGGCAAAGGGCCCCAGCATTTT. Encoded protein: CASSLAWRGQGKGPQHF.